Listed here are 5 T cell receptor beta chains from one sample, sequenced in a study of blood T cell repertoires in COVID-19. TCRdb's table, derived via immunoSEQ multiplex PCR, lists solely in-frame clones and lacks some. The sample includes 400,000 to 500,000 clones, roughly 88% of them seen just once. The source material was PBMCs or T cells enriched from blood (not recorded which). These receptors were collected from a young woman who had been exposed to COVID-19.

The chain carries TRBV7-6 and TRBJ2-1, with D possibly matching TRBD2 (5 bases). The CDR3 spans 16 residues. The V gene's germline CDR1 is SGHVS and CDR2 FNYEAQ. V shed 1 base and J shed 0 bases, with 10 bases lying between them. The CDR3 nucleotides are TGTGCCAGCAGCTTAGGGACTTCGAGCTCCTACAATGAGCAGTTCTTC. Encoded protein: CASSLGTSSSYNEQFF.

The V and J genes are TRBV14 and TRBJ1-2; TRBD1 is a possible D gene (5 bases). This CDR3 comprises 16 residues. Per germline, CDR1 SGHDN and CDR2 FVKESK. Trimming took 0 bases from V and 8 from J, leaving 19 bases between them. CDR3 region: CASSQDRGRVSRGYTF. The CDR3 bases are TGTGCCAGCAGCCAAGATAGGGGCAGGGTATCGCGGGGCTACACCTTC.

This chain links TRBV6-4 with TRBJ1-2; TRBD1 agrees at 10 bases. The germline V gene has CDR1 MRHNA and CDR2 SNTAGT. After removal of 8 bases from V and 4 bases from J, the junction contained 1 base not matched to a gene. The CDR3 loop spans 12 amino acids. The DNA for the CDR3 is TGTGCCAGCCGGACAGGGGGCTATGGCTACACCTTC. Its protein product is CASRTGGYGYTF.

The chain uses TRBV28 and TRBJ1-1; 7 nucleotides line up with TRBD1. Germline V gives CDR1 MDHEN, CDR2 SYDVKM. V dropped 4 bases and J dropped 1; count of bases not matched to a gene: 6. There are 15 residues in the CDR3. Written as DNA, the CDR3 is TGTGCCAGCAGTTCAGGGGGAGAGGGGAACACTGAAGCTTTCTTT. Encoded protein: CASSSGGEGNTEAFF.

The chain joins TRBV28 to TRBJ2-1; D ambiguous. This CDR3 has 14 amino acids. Germline values: CDR1 MDHEN, CDR2 SYDVKM. Trimming took 6 bases from V and 0 from J, leaving 9 bases between them. CDR3 in amino acids: CASRSFSSYNEQFF. In DNA, the CDR3 is TGTGCCAGCAGGAGCTTTAGCTCCTACAATGAGCAGTTCTTC.